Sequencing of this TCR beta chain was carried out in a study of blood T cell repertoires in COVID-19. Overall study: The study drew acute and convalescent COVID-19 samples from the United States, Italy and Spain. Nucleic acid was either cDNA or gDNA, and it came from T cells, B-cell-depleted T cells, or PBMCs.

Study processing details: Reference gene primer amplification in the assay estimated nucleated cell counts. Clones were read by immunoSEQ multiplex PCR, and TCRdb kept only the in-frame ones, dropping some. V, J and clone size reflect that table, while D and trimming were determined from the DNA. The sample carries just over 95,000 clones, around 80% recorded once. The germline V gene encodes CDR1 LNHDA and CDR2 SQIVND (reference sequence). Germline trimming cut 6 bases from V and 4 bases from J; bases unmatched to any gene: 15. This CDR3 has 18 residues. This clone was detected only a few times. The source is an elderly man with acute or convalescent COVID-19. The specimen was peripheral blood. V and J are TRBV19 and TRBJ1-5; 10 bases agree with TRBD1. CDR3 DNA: TGTGCCAGTAGCGGACCAGGAAAGAGGACAGGGGGAAATCAGCCCCAGCATTTT. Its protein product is CASSGPGKRTGGNQPQHF.